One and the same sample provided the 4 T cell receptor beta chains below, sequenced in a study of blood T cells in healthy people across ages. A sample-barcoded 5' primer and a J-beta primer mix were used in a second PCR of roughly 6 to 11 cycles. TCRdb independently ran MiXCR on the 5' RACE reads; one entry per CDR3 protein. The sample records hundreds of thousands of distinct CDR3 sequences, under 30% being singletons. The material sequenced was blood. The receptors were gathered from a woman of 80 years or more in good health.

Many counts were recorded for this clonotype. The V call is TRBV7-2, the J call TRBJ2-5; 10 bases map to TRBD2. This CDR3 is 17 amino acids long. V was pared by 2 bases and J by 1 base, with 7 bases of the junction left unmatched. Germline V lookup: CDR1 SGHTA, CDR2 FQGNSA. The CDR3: CASSLPRTSGFQETQYF. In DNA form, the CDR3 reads TGTGCCAGCAGCTTACCCCGGACTAGCGGTTTCCAAGAGACCCAGTACTTC.

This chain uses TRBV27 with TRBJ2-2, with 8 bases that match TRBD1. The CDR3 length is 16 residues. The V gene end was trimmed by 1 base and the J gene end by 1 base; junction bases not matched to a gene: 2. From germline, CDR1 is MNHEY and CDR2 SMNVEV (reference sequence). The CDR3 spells CASSLWGTGNTGELFF. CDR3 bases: TGTGCCAGCAGTTTATGGGGGACAGGGAACACCGGGGAGCTGTTTTTT.

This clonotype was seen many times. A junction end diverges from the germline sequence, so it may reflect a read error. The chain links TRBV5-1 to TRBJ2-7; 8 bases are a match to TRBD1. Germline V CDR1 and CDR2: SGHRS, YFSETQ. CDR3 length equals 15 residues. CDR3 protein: CASSLEGTGSYEQYF. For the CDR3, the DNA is TGTGCCAGCAGCTTAGAAGGGACAGGTTCCTACGAGCAGTACTTC.

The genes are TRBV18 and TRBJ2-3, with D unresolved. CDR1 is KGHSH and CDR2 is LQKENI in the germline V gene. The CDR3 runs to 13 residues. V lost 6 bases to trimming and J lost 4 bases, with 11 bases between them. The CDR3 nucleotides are TGTGCCAGCTCGTCGACCCTTTCAGATACGCAGTATTTT. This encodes CASSSTLSDTQYF.